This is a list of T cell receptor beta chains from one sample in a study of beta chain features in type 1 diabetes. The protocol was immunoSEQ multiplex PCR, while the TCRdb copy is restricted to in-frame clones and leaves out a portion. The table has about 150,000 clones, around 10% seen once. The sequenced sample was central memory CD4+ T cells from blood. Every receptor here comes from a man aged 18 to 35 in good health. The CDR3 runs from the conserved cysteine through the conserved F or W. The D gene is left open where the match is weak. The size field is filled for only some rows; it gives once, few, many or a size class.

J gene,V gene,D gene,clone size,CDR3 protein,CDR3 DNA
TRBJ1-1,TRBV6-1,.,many,CASIFRGEGAFF,TGTGCCAGCATCTTTAGGGGGGAAGGAGCTTTCTTT
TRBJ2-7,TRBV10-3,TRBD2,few,CAISGGRAYEQYF,TGTGCCATCTCGGGCGGGAGGGCCTACGAGCAGTACTTC
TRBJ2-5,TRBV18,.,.,CASSPQIGETQYF,TGTGCCAGCTCACCACAGATTGGAGAGACCCAGTACTTC
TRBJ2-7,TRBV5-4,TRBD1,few,CASSRDRGREQYF,TGTGCCAGCAGCCGCGACAGGGGGCGCGAGCAGTACTTC
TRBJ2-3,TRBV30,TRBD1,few,CAWNPLGRAGGRADTQYF,TGTGCCTGGAACCCTCTCGGTCGGGCAGGGGGCCGCGCAGATACGCAGTATTTT
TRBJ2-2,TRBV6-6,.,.,CASSYREKTGELFF,TGTGCCAGCAGTTACCGAGAGAAAACCGGGGAGCTGTTTTTT
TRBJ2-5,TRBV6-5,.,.,CASTLSGAETQYF,TGTGCCAGTACTCTATCGGGGGCAGAGACCCAGTACTTC
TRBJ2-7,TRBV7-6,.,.,CASSLNSGPYEQYF,TGTGCCAGCAGCTTAAATAGCGGACCCTACGAGCAGTACTTC
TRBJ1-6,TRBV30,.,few,CAWMGGSNSPLHF,TGTGCCTGGATGGGGGGATCTAATTCACCCCTCCACTTT
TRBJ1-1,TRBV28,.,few,CASSLSAERAFF,TGTGCCAGCAGTTTATCGGCGGAGAGAGCTTTCTTT
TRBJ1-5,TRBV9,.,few,CASSVEWGLVYSNQPQHF,TGTGCCAGCAGCGTAGAATGGGGACTGGTTTATAGCAATCAGCCCCAGCATTTT
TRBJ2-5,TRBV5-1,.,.,CASSWGPTQETQYF,TGCGCCAGCAGCTGGGGACCGACGCAAGAGACCCAGTACTTC
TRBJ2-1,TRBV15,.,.,CATRSSYNEQFF,TGTGCCACGAGGAGCTCCTACAATGAGCAGTTCTTC
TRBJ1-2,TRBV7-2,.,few,CASSLGRFGYGYTF,TGTGCCAGCAGCTTAGGGAGGTTTGGGTATGGCTACACCTTC
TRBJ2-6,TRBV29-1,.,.,CSVGRGTGANVLTF,TGCAGCGTCGGAAGGGGGACTGGGGCCAACGTCCTGACTTTC
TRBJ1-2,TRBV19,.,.,CATGGGRYGYTF,TGTGCCACTGGAGGAGGCAGATATGGCTACACCTTC
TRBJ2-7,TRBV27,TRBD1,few,CASSSPRDRAPKRGRVTYEQYF,TGTGCCAGCAGTTCCCCCAGGGACAGGGCGCCGAAGAGGGGGCGAGTTACCTACGAGCAGTACTTC
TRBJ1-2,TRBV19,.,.,CASSKLENYGYTF,TGTGCCAGTAGTAAGTTGGAGAACTATGGCTACACCTTC
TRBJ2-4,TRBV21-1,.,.,CAALGREAKNIQYF,TGTGCCGCCCTAGGCCGGGAAGCCAAAAACATTCAGTACTTC
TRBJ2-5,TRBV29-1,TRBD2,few,CSLRRGGFETQYF,TGCAGCCTCCGACGGGGGGGTTTTGAGACCCAGTACTTC
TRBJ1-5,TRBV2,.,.,CASSYRDGNQPQHF,TGTGCCAGCAGTTACAGGGACGGGAATCAGCCCCAGCATTTT
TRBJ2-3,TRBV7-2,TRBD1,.,CASSLDRVSDTQYF,TGTGCCAGCAGCTTGGACAGGGTTTCAGATACGCAGTATTTT
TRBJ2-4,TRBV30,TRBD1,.,CAWSAGTAKNIQYF,TGTGCCTGGAGTGCCGGGACAGCTAAAAACATTCAGTACTTC
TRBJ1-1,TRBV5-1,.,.,CASSTTDTEAFF,TGCGCCAGCAGTACGACAGACACTGAAGCTTTCTTT
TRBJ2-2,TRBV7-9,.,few,CASRIGQNTGELFF,TGTGCCAGCAGGATCGGACAGAACACCGGGGAGCTGTTTTTT
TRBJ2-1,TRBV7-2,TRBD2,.,CASSLPASGRNEQFF,TGTGCCAGCAGCTTACCGGCTAGCGGGAGGAATGAGCAGTTCTTC
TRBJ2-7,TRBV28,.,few,CASSLGYEQYF,TGTGCCAGCAGTCTCGGCTACGAGCAGTACTTC
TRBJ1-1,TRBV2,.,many,CASMAGMGTEAFF,TGTGCCAGCATGGCAGGGATGGGAACTGAAGCTTTCTTT
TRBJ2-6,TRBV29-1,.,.,CSVEVGAGANVLTF,TGCAGCGTTGAAGTCGGGGCTGGGGCCAACGTCCTGACTTTC
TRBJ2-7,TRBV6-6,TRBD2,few,CASSETSGSEQYF,TGTGCCAGCAGTGAGACTAGCGGGAGCGAGCAGTACTTC
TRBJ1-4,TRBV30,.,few,CAWKREATNEKLFF,TGTGCCTGGAAGCGGGAGGCAACTAATGAAAAACTGTTTTTT
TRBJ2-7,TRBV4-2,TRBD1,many,CASSQPGTGGNEQYF,TGTGCCAGCAGCCAACCCGGGACAGGGGGCAACGAGCAGTACTTC
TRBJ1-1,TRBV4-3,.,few,CASSQDPSITAFF,TGCGCCAGCAGCCAAGATCCGAGTATTACAGCTTTCTTT
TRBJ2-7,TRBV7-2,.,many,CASSPSSYEQYF,TGTGCCAGCAGCCCGAGCTCCTACGAGCAGTACTTC
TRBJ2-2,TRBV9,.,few,CASSVAVLANTGELFF,TGTGCCAGCAGCGTAGCTGTGCTAGCGAACACCGGGGAGCTGTTTTTT
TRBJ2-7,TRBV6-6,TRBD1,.,CASSYGQGDGYEQYF,TGTGCCAGCAGTTACGGACAGGGGGACGGCTACGAGCAGTACTTC
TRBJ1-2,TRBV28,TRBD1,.,CASSLEKGARSYTF,TGTGCCAGCAGTTTAGAAAAGGGGGCGAGGAGCTACACCTTC
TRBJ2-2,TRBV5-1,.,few,CASSPGSSGTGELFF,TGCGCCAGCAGCCCCGGGAGTAGCGGCACCGGGGAGCTGTTTTTT
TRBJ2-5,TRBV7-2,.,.,CASSLEGQRRETQYF,TGTGCCAGCAGCTTAGAAGGACAGAGGCGGGAGACCCAGTACTTC
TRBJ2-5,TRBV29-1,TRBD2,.,CSVDFTGLAGGPPGETQYF,TGCAGCGTGGACTTTACCGGACTAGCGGGAGGGCCCCCTGGGGAGACCCAGTACTTC
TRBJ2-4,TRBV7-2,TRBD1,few,CASSSSRDRGDIQYF,TGTGCCAGCAGCTCGTCCCGGGACAGGGGAGACATTCAGTACTTC
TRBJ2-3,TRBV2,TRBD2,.,CASSAGLAGGTDTQYF,TGTGCCAGCAGTGCCGGACTAGCGGGAGGCACAGATACGCAGTATTTT